This T cell receptor (beta chain) was recorded in a study of early T cells in non-severe SARS-CoV-2 infection. Study-wide background: Unsorted whole-blood RNA was sequenced in bulk, leaving chains unpaired. Study results and limitations: There was a bias toward anti-spike CD8 responses in VDJdb matching, which missed private and CD4 specificities.

As part of library construction, unique molecular identifiers were attached to individual cDNA molecules. TCRdb itself ran the 5' RACE reads through MiXCR, one entry per CDR3 protein. The sample has fewer than 70,000 distinct CDR3 sequences; roughly 12% are singletons. This clonotype was observed many times. What it recognizes is unknown. This clonotype was obtained from an adult who was a healthcare worker with PCR-confirmed SARS-CoV-2 infection or an uninfected control (not recorded which). Sequencing was performed on whole blood.

Written as DNA, the CDR3 is TGCAGTGCTGGGGAGTGGGGTTTAAGGGCTGAAGCTTTCTTT. Protein product: CSAGEWGLRAEAFF. The rearrangement links TRBV20-1 to TRBJ1-1; D remains ambiguous. Germline-derived CDR1 and CDR2 are DFQATT and SNEGSKA (reference sequence). Deletions cut 5 bases from V and 6 bases from J, with 19 bases between. CDR3 size: 14 residues.